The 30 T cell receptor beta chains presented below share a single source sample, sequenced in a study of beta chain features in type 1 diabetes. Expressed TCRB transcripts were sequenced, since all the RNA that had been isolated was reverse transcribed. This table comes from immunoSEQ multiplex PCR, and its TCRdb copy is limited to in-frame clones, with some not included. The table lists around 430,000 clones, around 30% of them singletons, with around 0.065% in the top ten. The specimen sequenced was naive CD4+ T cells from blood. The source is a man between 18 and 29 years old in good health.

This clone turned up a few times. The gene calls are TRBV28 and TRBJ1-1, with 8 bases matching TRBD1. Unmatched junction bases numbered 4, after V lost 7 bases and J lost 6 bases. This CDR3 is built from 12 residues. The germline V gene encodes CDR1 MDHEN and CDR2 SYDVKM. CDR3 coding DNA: TGTGCCAGCAAAGTCAGGGGGCCTGAAGCTTTCTTT. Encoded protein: CASKVRGPEAFF.

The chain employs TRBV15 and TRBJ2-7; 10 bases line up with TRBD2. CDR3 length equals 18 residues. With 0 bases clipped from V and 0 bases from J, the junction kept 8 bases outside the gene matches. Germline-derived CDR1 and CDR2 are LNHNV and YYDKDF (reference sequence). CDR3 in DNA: TGTGCCACCAGCAGAGATGTAGTAGCGGGAGGAAGCTCCTACGAGCAGTACTTC. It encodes CATSRDVVAGGSSYEQYF.

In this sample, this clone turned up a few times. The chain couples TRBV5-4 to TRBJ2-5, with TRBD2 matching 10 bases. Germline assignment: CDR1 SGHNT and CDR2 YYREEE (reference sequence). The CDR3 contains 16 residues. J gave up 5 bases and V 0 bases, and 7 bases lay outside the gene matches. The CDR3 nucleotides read TGTGCCAGCAGCTTGGGTACTAGCGGGATCGGGGAGACCCAGTACTTC. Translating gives CASSLGTSGIGETQYF.

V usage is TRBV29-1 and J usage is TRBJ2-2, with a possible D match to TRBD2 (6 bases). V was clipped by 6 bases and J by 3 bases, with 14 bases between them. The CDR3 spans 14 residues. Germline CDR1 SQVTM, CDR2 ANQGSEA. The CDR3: CSVVPGLDTGELFF. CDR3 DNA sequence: TGCAGCGTGGTACCGGGACTCGACACCGGGGAGCTGTTTTTT.

Here the CDR3 DNA reads TGTGCCTGGAGTGTGGGGAGGACCCATAGATACTACGAGCAGTACTTC. Translation: CAWSVGRTHRYYEQYF. The chain joins TRBV30 to TRBJ2-7; D may be TRBD2 (6 bases). The CDR3 consists of 16 residues. The germline V gene has CDR1 GTSNPN and CDR2 SVGIG (reference sequence). V lost 0 bases and J 3 bases, leaving 18 bases between the germline ends.

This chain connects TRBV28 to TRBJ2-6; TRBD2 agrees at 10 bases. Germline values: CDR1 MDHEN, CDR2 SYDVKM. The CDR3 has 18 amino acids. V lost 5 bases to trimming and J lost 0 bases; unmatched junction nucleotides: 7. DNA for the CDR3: TGTGCCAGCAGTCTAACTAGCGGGGCGAACTCTGGGGCCAACGTCCTGACTTTC. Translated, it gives CASSLTSGANSGANVLTF.

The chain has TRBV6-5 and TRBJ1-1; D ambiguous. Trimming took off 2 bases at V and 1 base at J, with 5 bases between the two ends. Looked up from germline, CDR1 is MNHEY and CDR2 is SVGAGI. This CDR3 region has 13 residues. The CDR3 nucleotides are TGTGCCAGCAGTTACCAGGCGAACACTGAAGCTTTCTTT. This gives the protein CASSYQANTEAFF.

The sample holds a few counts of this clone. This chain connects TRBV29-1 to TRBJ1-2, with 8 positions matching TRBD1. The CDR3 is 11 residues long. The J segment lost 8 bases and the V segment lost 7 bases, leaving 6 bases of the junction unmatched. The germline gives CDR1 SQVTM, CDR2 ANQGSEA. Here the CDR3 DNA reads TGCAGCGCTCAGGGGGCAGGGGGCTACACCTTC. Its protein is CSAQGAGGYTF.

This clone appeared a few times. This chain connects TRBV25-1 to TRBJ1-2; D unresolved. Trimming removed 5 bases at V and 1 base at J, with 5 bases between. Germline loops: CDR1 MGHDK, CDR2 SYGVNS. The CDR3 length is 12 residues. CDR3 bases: TGTGCCAGCAGTCGAAATAACTATGGCTACACCTTC. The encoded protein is CASSRNNYGYTF.

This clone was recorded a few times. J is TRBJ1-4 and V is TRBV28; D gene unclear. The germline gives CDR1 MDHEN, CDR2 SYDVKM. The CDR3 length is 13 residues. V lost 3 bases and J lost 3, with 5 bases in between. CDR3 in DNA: TGTGCCAGCAGTTTTCGACCTAATGAAAAACTGTTTTTT. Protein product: CASSFRPNEKLFF. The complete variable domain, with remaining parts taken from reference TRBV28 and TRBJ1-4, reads DVKVTQSSRYLVKRTGEKVFLECVQDMDHENMFWYRQDPGLGLRLIYFSYDVKMKEKGDIPEGYSVSREKKERFSLILESASTNQTSMYLCASSFRPNEKLFFGSGTQLSVL.

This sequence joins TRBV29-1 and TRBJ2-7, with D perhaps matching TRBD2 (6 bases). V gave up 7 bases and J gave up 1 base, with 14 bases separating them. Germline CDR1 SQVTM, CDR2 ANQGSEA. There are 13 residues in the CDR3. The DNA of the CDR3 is TGCAGCGCCGTGACTAGTATGTCCTACGAGCAGTACTTC. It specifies CSAVTSMSYEQYF.

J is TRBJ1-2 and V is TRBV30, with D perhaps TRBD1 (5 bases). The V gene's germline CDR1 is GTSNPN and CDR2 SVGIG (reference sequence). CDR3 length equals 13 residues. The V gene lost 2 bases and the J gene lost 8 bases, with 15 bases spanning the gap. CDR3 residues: CAWSRDRPSGYTF. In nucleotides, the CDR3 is TGTGCCTGGAGTCGGGACCGCCCTAGCGGCTACACCTTC.

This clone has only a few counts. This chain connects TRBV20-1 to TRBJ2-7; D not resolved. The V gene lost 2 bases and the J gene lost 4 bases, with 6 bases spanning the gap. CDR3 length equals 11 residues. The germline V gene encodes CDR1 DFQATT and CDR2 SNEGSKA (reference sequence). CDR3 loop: CSARNWYEQYF. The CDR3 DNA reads TGCAGTGCTAGAAATTGGTACGAGCAGTACTTC.

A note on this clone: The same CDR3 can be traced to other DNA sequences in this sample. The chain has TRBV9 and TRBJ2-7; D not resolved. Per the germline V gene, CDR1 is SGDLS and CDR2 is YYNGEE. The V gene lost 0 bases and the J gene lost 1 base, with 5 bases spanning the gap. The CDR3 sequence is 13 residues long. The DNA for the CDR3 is TGTGCCAGCAGCGTAGGGCAGTCCTACGAGCAGTACTTC. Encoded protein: CASSVGQSYEQYF.

The CDR3 coding sequence is TGCAACCCTAGGGGTGTACAGGGGACTTACGAGCAGTACTTC. Its protein is CNPRGVQGTYEQYF. The chain recombines TRBV29-1 with TRBJ2-7; perhaps TRBD1 as D (7 bases). The V gene's germline CDR1 is SQVTM and CDR2 ANQGSEA. The CDR3 length is 14 residues.

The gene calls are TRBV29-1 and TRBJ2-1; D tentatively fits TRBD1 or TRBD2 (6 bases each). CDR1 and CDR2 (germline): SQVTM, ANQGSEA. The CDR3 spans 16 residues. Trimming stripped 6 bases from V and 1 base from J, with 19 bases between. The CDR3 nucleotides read TGCAGCGTCGAGAGGGGGGACGGAGGGTCCTACAATGAGCAGTTCTTC. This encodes CSVERGDGGSYNEQFF.

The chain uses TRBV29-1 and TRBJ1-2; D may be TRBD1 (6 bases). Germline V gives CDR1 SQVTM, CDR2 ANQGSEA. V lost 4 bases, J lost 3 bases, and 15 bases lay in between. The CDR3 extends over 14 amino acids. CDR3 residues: CSVADRGLDYGYTF. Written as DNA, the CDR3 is TGCAGCGTTGCCGACCGGGGGCTCGACTATGGCTACACCTTC.

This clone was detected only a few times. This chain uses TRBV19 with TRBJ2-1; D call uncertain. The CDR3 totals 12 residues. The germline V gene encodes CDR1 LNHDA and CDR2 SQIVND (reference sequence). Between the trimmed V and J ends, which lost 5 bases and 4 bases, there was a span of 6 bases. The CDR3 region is CASSGQYNEQFF. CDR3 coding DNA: TGTGCCAGTAGTGGTCAGTACAATGAGCAGTTCTTC.

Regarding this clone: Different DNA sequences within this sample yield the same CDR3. Written as DNA, the CDR3 is TGTGCCTGGAGTGTACGGGCGGGATACAATGAGCAGTTCTTC. This gives the protein CAWSVRAGYNEQFF. This rearrangement joins TRBV30 to TRBJ2-1, with D possibly matching TRBD2 (6 bases). The ends were cut back, 0 bases at V and 4 bases at J, with 10 bases in the middle. Germline V gene sequence: CDR1 GTSNPN, CDR2 SVGIG (reference sequence). There are 14 residues in the CDR3.

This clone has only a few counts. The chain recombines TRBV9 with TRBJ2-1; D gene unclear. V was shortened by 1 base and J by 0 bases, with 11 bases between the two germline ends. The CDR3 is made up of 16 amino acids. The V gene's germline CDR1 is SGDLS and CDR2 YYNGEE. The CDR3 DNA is TGTGCCAGCAGCGTATTAGGCACCTACTCCTACAATGAGCAGTTCTTC. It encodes CASSVLGTYSYNEQFF.

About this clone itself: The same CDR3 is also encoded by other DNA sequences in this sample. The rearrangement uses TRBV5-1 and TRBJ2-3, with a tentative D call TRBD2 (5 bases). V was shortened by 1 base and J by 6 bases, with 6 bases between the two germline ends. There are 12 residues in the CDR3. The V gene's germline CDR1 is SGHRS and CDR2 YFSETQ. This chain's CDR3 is CASSLTGDTQYF. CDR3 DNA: TGCGCCAGCAGCTTGACGGGGGATACGCAGTATTTT.

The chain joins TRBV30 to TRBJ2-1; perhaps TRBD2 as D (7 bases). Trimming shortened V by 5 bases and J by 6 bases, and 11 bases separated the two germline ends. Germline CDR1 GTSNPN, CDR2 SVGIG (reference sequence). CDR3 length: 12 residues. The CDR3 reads CAWSRGANEQFF. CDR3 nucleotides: TGTGCCTGGTCCCGGGGGGCCAATGAGCAGTTCTTC.

The chain's CDR3 is CASSSIAGLDNEQFF. The CDR3 DNA sequence: TGTGCCAGCAGTTCTATAGCGGGACTAGACAATGAGCAGTTCTTC. The rearrangement joins TRBV28 to TRBJ2-1; 8 nucleotides align to TRBD2. Germline assignment: CDR1 MDHEN and CDR2 SYDVKM. CDR3 size: 15 residues. After removal of 4 bases from V and 5 bases from J, the junction contained 7 bases not matched to a gene.

CDR3 nucleotide sequence: TGTGCCAGCACCACTCCAGGGGCTTCCTACGAGCAGTACTTC. Translation gives CASTTPGASYEQYF. The V gene is TRBV7-2, the J gene TRBJ2-7, with D possibly matching TRBD1 (6 bases). CDR1 SGHTA and CDR2 FQGNSA come from the germline V gene. The CDR3 runs to 14 residues. Trimming left V 7 bases short and J 1 base short, with 14 bases between.

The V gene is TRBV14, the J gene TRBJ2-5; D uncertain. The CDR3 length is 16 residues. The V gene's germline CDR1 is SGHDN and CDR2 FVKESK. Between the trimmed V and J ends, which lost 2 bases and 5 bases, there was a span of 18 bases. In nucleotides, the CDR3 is TGTGCCAGCAGCCAATCATGGTCGGGCCGAGCCGAGACCCAGTACTTC. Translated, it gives CASSQSWSGRAETQYF.

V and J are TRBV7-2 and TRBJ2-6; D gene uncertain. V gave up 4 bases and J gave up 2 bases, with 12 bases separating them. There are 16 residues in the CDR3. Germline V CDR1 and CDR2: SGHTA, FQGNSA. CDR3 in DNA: TGTGCCAGCAGCTCGGCTCTCAGGCCTGGGGCCAACGTCCTGACTTTC. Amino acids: CASSSALRPGANVLTF. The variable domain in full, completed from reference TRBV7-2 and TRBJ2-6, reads GAGVSQSPSNKVTEKGKDVELRCDPISGHTALYWYRQSLGQGLEFLIYFQGNSAPDKSGLPSDRFSAERTGGSVSTLTIQRTQQEDSAVYLCASSSALRPGANVLTFGAGSRLTVL.

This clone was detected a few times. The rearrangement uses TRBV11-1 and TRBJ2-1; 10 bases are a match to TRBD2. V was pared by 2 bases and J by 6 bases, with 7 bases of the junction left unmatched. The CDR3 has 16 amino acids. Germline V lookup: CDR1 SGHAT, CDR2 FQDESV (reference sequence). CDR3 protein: CASSLYEGTSVNEQFF. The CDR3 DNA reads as TGTGCCAGCAGCTTATATGAGGGGACTAGCGTCAATGAGCAGTTCTTC.

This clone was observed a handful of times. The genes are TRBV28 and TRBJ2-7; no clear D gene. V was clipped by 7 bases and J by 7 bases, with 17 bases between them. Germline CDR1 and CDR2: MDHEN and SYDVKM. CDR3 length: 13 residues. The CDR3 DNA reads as TGTGCCAGCACCCAGAAGTTCAGAAGGGAGCAGTACTTC. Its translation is CASTQKFRREQYF.

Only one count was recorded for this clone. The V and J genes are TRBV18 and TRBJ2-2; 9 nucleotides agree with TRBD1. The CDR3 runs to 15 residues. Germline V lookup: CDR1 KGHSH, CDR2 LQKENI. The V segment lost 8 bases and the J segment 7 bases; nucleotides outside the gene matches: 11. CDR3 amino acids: CASRPGQGYGGELFF. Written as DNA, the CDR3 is TGTGCCAGCCGACCGGGACAGGGATATGGCGGGGAGCTGTTTTTT.

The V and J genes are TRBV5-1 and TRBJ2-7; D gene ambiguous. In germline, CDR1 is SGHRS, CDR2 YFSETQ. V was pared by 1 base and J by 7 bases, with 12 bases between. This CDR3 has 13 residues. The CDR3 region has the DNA TGCGCCAGCAGCTTGTTTGGCAGAGGTGAGCAGTACTTC. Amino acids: CASSLFGRGEQYF. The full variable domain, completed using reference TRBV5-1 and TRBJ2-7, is KAGVTQTPRYLIKTRGQQVTLSCSPISGHRSVSWYQQTPGQGLQFLFEYFSETQRNKGNFPGRFSGRQFSNSRSEMNVSTLELGDSALYLCASSLFGRGEQYFGPGTRLTVT.